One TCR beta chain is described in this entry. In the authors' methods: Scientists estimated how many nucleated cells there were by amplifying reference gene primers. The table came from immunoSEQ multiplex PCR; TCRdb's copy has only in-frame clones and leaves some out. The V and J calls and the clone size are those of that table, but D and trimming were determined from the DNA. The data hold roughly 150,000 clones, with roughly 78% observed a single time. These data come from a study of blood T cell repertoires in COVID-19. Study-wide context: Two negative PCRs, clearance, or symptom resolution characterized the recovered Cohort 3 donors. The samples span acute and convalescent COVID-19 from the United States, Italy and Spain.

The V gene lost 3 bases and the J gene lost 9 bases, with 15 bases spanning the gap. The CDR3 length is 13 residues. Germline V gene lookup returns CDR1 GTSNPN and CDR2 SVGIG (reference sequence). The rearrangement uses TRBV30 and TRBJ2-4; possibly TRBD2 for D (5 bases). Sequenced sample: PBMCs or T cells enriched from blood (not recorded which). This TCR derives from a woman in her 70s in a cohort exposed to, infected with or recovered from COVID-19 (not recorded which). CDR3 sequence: CAWRASHYGIQYF. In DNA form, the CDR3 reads TGTGCCTGGAGAGCTAGCCACTATGGCATTCAGTACTTC.